The source of this T cell receptor (beta chain) is a study of tumor-infiltrating lymphocytes in oesophageal squamous cell carcinoma. TCRdb reanalysed the PCR reads using MiXCR and keeps one entry per CDR3 protein. The sample has roughly 12,000 distinct CDR3 sequences, roughly 50% seen once. The CDR3 contains 18 residues. Losses at the gene ends were 0 bases for V and 3 bases for J; bases not matched to a gene: 9. The TCR originated in a female donor with esophageal squamous cell carcinoma. This chain links TRBV12-3 or TRBV12-4 with TRBJ2-3, with 10 bases aligning to TRBD2. The sequenced sample was esophageal tumor tissue. In nucleotides, the CDR3 is TGTGCCAGCAGTTTAGCGCTAGCGGGAGAGATGGTGACAGATACGCAGTATTTT. It specifies CASSLALAGEMVTDTQYF.